Below are 30 T cell receptor beta chains sequenced from a single sample in a study of regulatory T cells in long-lasting Graves disease (dated by TCRdb to the early 2020s). Library construction relied on multiplex PCR. Sequencing instrument: Illumina HiSeq 4000. To build TCR beta libraries, CDR3 regions were amplified by Arm-PCR using iRepertoire HTBI primers. Using fastp at Q25 and MiXCR, TCRdb reprocessed the public reads and kept productive beta chains. Rows matching on CDR3 protein sequence are summarized as one entry with the most common DNA and genes. This sample has around 450,000 distinct CDR3 sequences in its table, and 15% to 20% of those were observed once. Approximately 12% of the sample is taken by the ten largest. Sample time point, as interpreted from the label and publication: newly diagnosed GD, antithyroid drugs for less than 3 months. For both TCR sequencing and RNA sequencing, RNA was extracted from PBMCs using TRIzol.

These data also featured in a second study, about T cells in Graves' hyperthyroidism and ophthalmopathy.

The sequencing here drew on peripheral blood mononuclear cells (PBMCs), taken at new diagnosis, from a patient treated with antithyroid drugs. Receptors were obtained from a man between 40 and 49 years old with Graves disease. Donor details come from another sample of the same person, matched by shared clones.

This clonotype was seen many times. This chain connects TRBV6-2 or TRBV6-3 to TRBJ2-2; 12 positions match TRBD2. The CDR3 consists of 19 residues. Germline V gene lookup returns CDR1 MNHEY and CDR2 SVGEGT. Germline trimming cut 2 bases from V and 0 bases from J; bases unmatched to any gene: 7. For the CDR3, the DNA is TGTGCCAGCAGTTACGAGCGACTAGCGGGAGTAGCGAACACCGGGGAGCTGTTTTTT. It yields the protein CASSYERLAGVANTGELFF.

About this clonotype: A single base separates this from a much larger clone, so it may be a read error. The rearrangement joins TRBV11-2 to TRBJ2-3; 8 bases map to TRBD2. From germline, CDR1 is SGHAT and CDR2 FQNNGV. There are 14 residues in the CDR3. Trimming took 5 bases from V and 13 from J; bases not matched to a gene: 14. CDR3 sequence reads: CASSKGLAESPKYF. The CDR3 bases are TGTGCCAGCAGCAAAGGACTAGCTGAGTCCCCAAAGTATTTT.

The chain has TRBV19 and TRBJ2-1; TRBD2 might be the D (6 bases). Per the germline V gene, CDR1 is LNHDA and CDR2 is SQIVND (reference sequence). This CDR3 is built from 15 residues. The V gene lost 3 bases and the J gene lost 5 bases, with 14 bases spanning the gap. As DNA, the CDR3 is TGTGCCAGTAGTATCGGACCGGGACTCCACAATGAGCAGTTCTTC. Its protein product is CASSIGPGLHNEQFF.

This clonotype was counted many times. CDR3 region: CASSPSAGVYNEQFF. The DNA of the CDR3 is TGTGCCAGCTCACCATCAGCGGGGGTGTACAATGAGCAGTTCTTC. This rearrangement joins TRBV18 to TRBJ2-1; the match to TRBD2 covers 8 bases. The CDR3 extends over 15 amino acids. Per the germline V gene, CDR1 is KGHSH and CDR2 is LQKENI. The trim removed 2 bases at V and 4 bases at J, leaving 4 bases unmatched.

The sample holds many counts of this clonotype. V gene TRBV7-9 combines with J gene TRBJ1-1, with a possible D match to TRBD1 (6 bases). Between the trimmed V and J ends, which lost 4 bases and 3 bases, there was a span of 12 bases. The CDR3 is made up of 14 amino acids. Germline lookup yields CDR1 SEHNR and CDR2 FQNEAQ (reference sequence). Here the CDR3 reads CASSSQGSDTEAFF. CDR3 bases: TGTGCCAGCAGCTCCCAGGGGTCGGACACTGAAGCTTTCTTT. The whole variable domain, remainder taken from reference TRBV7-9 and TRBJ1-1, is DTGVSQNPRHKITKRGQNVTFRCDPISEHNRLYWYRQTLGQGPEFLTYFQNEAQLEKSRLLSDRFSAERPKGSFSTLEIQRTEQGDSAMYLCASSSQGSDTEAFFGQGTRLTVV.

The chain joins TRBV7-9 to TRBJ1-2; 9 bases align to TRBD1. The CDR3 is 12 residues long. The trim removed 9 bases at V and 6 bases at J, leaving 5 bases unmatched. The germline V gene has CDR1 SEHNR and CDR2 FQNEAQ (reference sequence). For the CDR3, the DNA is TGTGCCAGTGGGGGACAGGGTAATGGCTACACCTTC. Its protein is CASGGQGNGYTF.

Points on this clonotype: A much larger clone differs by one base, so this may be a read error. This sequence joins TRBV20-1 and TRBJ2-7; 9 positions match TRBD2. The CDR3 has 14 residues. V gave up 6 bases and J gave up 7 bases; unmatched junction bases: 13. Germline V gene lookup returns CDR1 DFQATT and CDR2 SNEGSKA (reference sequence). The CDR3 region is CSAVSGSNLNEQYF. The CDR3 DNA is TGCAGTGCCGTTAGCGGGAGCAATCTCAATGAGCAGTACTTC.

This clonotype was found a few times. This sequence joins TRBV3-1 and TRBJ2-1, with D unclear. Trimming removed 1 base at V and 0 bases at J, with 10 bases between. This CDR3 region has 16 residues. CDR1 is LGHDT, CDR2 YNNKEL, per germline (reference sequence). The CDR3 nucleotides read TGTGCCAGCAGCCAAGCCGGCAAGCCCTCCTACAATGAGCAGTTCTTC. Translation: CASSQAGKPSYNEQFF.

This clonotype has just a few counts. The CDR3 loop reads CASSFKGHVQPQHF. In nucleotides, the CDR3 is TGTGCCAGCAGTTTTAAGGGGCATGTTCAGCCCCAGCATTTT. V and J are TRBV12-3 or TRBV12-4 and TRBJ1-5; possibly TRBD1 for D (5 bases). This CDR3 is 14 amino acids long. Trimming cost V 3 bases and J 6 bases, with 12 bases left between them.

The rearrangement uses TRBV27 and TRBJ1-1, with a weak D call TRBD1 (5 bases). Per the germline V gene, CDR1 is MNHEY and CDR2 is SMNVEV (reference sequence). The CDR3 loop spans 14 amino acids. Trimming pared 3 bases from V and 5 bases from J, leaving 13 bases between. DNA of the CDR3: TGTGCCAGCAGTTTCGGGGGTAGTGGTACTGAAGCTTTCTTT. Protein product: CASSFGGSGTEAFF.

This clonotype was counted a few times. The chain is built from TRBV10-3 and TRBJ2-3; D is possibly TRBD1 or TRBD2 (5 bases each). V gave up 3 bases and J gave up 4 bases, with 11 bases separating them. From germline, CDR1 is ENHRY and CDR2 SYGVKD. The CDR3 loop spans 14 amino acids. CDR3 sequence: CAISDGADPDTQYF. CDR3 DNA: TGTGCCATCAGTGACGGGGCGGACCCAGATACGCAGTATTTT.

The chain combines TRBV29-1 with TRBJ2-7; 7 bases are shared with TRBD1. The CDR3 consists of 12 residues. Trimming removed 4 bases from V and 3 bases from J; junction bases left unmatched: 3. The germline V gene has CDR1 SQVTM and CDR2 ANQGSEA. CDR3 region: CSVVQGRYEQYF. In DNA, the CDR3 is TGCAGCGTTGTACAGGGGCGCTACGAGCAGTACTTC.

This clonotype was seen more than once but under ten times. The chain's CDR3 is CAISDTDTQYF. In nucleotides, the CDR3 is TGTGCCATCAGTGATACTGATACGCAGTATTTT. The chain employs TRBV10-3 and TRBJ2-3; no clear D. CDR1 and CDR2 (germline): ENHRY, SYGVKD. Deletions cut 3 bases from V and 6 bases from J, with 4 bases between. This CDR3 comprises 11 residues.

This clonotype appeared a few times. The chain joins TRBV11-2 to TRBJ1-1; D is undetermined. Germline CDR1 is SGHAT and CDR2 is FQNNGV. This CDR3 is 15 amino acids long. V lost 4 bases and J 3 bases, leaving 15 bases between the germline ends. The CDR3 loop reads CASSSGRGQYTEAFF. The CDR3 DNA is TGTGCCAGCAGCTCCGGCCGGGGTCAATACACTGAAGCTTTCTTT. The variable domain in full, with the rest retrieved from reference TRBV11-2 and TRBJ1-1, is EAGVAQSPRYKIIEKRQSVAFWCNPISGHATLYWYQQILGQGPKLLIQFQNNGVVDDSQLPKDRFSAERLKGVDSTLKIQPAKLEDSAVYLCASSSGRGQYTEAFFGQGTRLTVV.

This clonotype was observed at least ten times. The chain recombines TRBV20-1 with TRBJ1-6, with D possibly matching TRBD1 (5 bases). The ends were cut back, 3 bases at V and 10 bases at J, with 16 bases in the middle. Germline CDR1 is DFQATT and CDR2 is SNEGSKA (reference sequence). The CDR3 covers 14 residues. The CDR3 reads CSASPVGGDSPLHF. The CDR3 region has the DNA TGCAGTGCTAGTCCAGTCGGCGGGGACTCACCCCTCCACTTT.

This clonotype was seen more than once but under ten times. The rearrangement joins TRBV20-1 to TRBJ2-3; D is possibly TRBD2 (6 bases). The assigned J gene may be wrong: the sequence end matches TRBJ2-7 better. The CDR3 is 13 amino acids. Per the germline V gene, CDR1 is DFQATT and CDR2 is SNEGSKA (reference sequence). DNA of the CDR3: TGCAGTGCCTACCGGGACTCCCTCTACGAGCAGTACTTC. Translated, it gives CSAYRDSLYEQYF.

The gene calls are TRBV27 and TRBJ1-6, with D uncertain. There are 14 residues in the CDR3. V was pared by 0 bases and J by 2 bases, with 2 bases between. Germline assignment: CDR1 MNHEY and CDR2 SMNVEV (reference sequence). DNA for the CDR3: TGTGCCAGCAGTTTATCGCCCTATAATTCACCCCTCCACTTT. Translating it yields CASSLSPYNSPLHF.

A note on this clonotype: It may be a read error: a sequence one base away is much more abundant. V and J are TRBV30 and TRBJ2-3; TRBD2 aligns across 7 bases. This CDR3 has 13 amino acids. CDR1 is GTSNPN and CDR2 is SVGIG in the germline V gene (reference sequence). J lost 2 bases, V lost 5 bases, and 4 bases had no gene match. The CDR3 coding sequence is TGTGCCTGGGGGGGGACTATCACAGATACGCAGTATTTT. The encoded protein is CAWGGTITDTQYF.

This clonotype was seen once. CDR3 sequence: CAWSSVSYNEQFF. As DNA, the CDR3 is TGTGCCTGGAGTAGCGTGAGCTACAATGAGCAGTTCTTC. The V call is TRBV30, the J call TRBJ2-1; D unresolved. Per the germline V gene, CDR1 is GTSNPN and CDR2 is SVGIG (reference sequence). V gave up 2 bases and J gave up 3 bases, with 8 bases separating them. There are 13 residues in the CDR3.

At least ten counts were recorded for this clonotype. This sequence joins TRBV6-2 or TRBV6-3 and TRBJ2-1; unclear D gene. V was shortened by 5 bases and J by 4 bases, with 15 bases between the two germline ends. The CDR3 runs to 15 residues. Germline V gene sequence: CDR1 MNHEY, CDR2 SVGEGT. In nucleotides, the CDR3 is TGTGCCAGCAGTACCCAGGATACCAGATACAATGAGCAGTTCTTC. It specifies CASSTQDTRYNEQFF.

The chain is built from TRBV4-1 and TRBJ1-5; no clear D gene. The CDR3 extends over 15 amino acids. Germline V gene data show CDR1 as MGHRA and CDR2 as YSYEKL. Deletions cut 1 base from V and 0 bases from J, with 7 bases between. The CDR3 DNA follows: TGCGCCAGCAGCCAAGGCTTTACTAGCAATCAGCCCCAGCATTTT. Translated, it gives CASSQGFTSNQPQHF.

This clonotype showed up many times. The gene calls are TRBV6-2 or TRBV6-3 and TRBJ2-2, with D possibly being TRBD1 or TRBD2 (5 bases each). The CDR3 is 15 amino acids. CDR1 is MNHEY, CDR2 SVGEGT, per germline. The ends were cut back, 4 bases at V and 1 base at J, with 10 bases in the middle. The CDR3 region is CASSLSGQNTGELFF. As DNA, the CDR3 is TGTGCCAGCAGTTTATCGGGGCAGAACACCGGGGAGCTGTTTTTT.

This clonotype was detected once. The junction and the germline gene differ at one end; a read error may be behind it. This rearrangement joins TRBV19 to TRBJ2-3, with 9 bases matching TRBD1. Germline V gene lookup returns CDR1 LNHDA and CDR2 SQIVND (reference sequence). There are 13 residues in the CDR3. CDR3 in amino acids: CATRGGDRAPLDF. The CDR3 DNA reads TGTGCCACTAGGGGGGGGGACAGGGCCCCCTTGGATTTT.

This clonotype was detected ten times or more. The genes are TRBV3-1 and TRBJ2-5; the D is unclear. The CDR3 runs to 14 residues. Trimming cost V 0 bases and J 5 bases, with 10 bases left between them. Germline CDR1 reads LGHDT; CDR2 reads YNNKEL (reference sequence). DNA of the CDR3: TGTGCCAGCAGCCAAGACCCAGGAAGGGAGACCCAGTACTTC. It yields the protein CASSQDPGRETQYF.

This clonotype was observed a few times. The chain couples TRBV6-5 to TRBJ2-6; 9 bases agree with TRBD1. The ends lost 0 bases at V and 0 bases at J; junction bases unmatched: 3. The CDR3 is 18 amino acids. CDR1 and CDR2 (germline): MNHEY, SVGAGI. The CDR3 spells CASSYSGQGSSGANVLTF. The CDR3 nucleotides are TGTGCCAGCAGTTACTCCGGACAGGGGAGCTCTGGGGCCAACGTCCTGACTTTC.

This clonotype was observed a few times. The chain couples TRBV4-1 to TRBJ1-5, with 8 bases that match TRBD1. Trimming at V came to 1 base and at J to 0 bases, leaving 2 bases not matched to a gene. Per germline, CDR1 MGHRA and CDR2 YSYEKL. This CDR3 has 16 amino acids. For the CDR3, the DNA is TGCGCCAGCAGCCAAGCAGGGGGCAATAGCAATCAGCCCCAGCATTTT. Translation gives CASSQAGGNSNQPQHF.

This clonotype was seen repeatedly, ten times or more. This sequence joins TRBV2 and TRBJ1-2; possibly TRBD1 for D (5 bases). This CDR3 contains 13 residues. The germline CDR1 and CDR2 sequences are SNHLY and FYNNEI. V was pared by 3 bases and J by 3 bases, with 8 bases between. CDR3 sequence: CASSDRAYYGYTF. CDR3 coding DNA: TGTGCCAGCAGTGACAGGGCTTACTATGGCTACACCTTC.

This clonotype was seen at least ten times. The rearrangement joins TRBV29-1 to TRBJ2-3; TRBD2 is a possible D gene (6 bases). The V end lost 4 bases, the J end lost 8 bases, and 13 bases lay between the germline ends. The germline gives CDR1 SQVTM, CDR2 ANQGSEA. The CDR3 contains 12 residues. This CDR3 is CSVVKRGGTQYF. For the CDR3, the DNA is TGCAGCGTTGTGAAACGGGGAGGTACGCAGTATTTT.

In its sample, this clonotype was seen many times. The genes are TRBV28 and TRBJ2-7; D might be TRBD1 (6 bases). Per germline, CDR1 MDHEN and CDR2 SYDVKM. The CDR3 sequence is 15 residues long. The V and J ends lost 2 bases and 0 bases respectively, with 11 bases between them. CDR3 region: CASSLGRDNSYEQYF. The CDR3 DNA reads as TGTGCCAGCAGTTTAGGTCGGGACAACTCCTACGAGCAGTACTTC.

This clonotype was detected ten times or more. V gene TRBV28 combines with J gene TRBJ1-6, with D perhaps matching TRBD1 (6 bases). This CDR3 region has 13 residues. V gave up 5 bases and J gave up 14 bases, with 16 bases separating them. Germline CDR1 reads MDHEN; CDR2 reads SYDVKM. CDR3 in amino acids: CASSSPAGAALHF. Here the CDR3 DNA reads TGTGCCAGCAGTAGCCCGGCAGGGGCAGCCCTCCACTTT.